Below, one T cell receptor beta chain is given with its context. Its matching antigen is unknown. Related graft donors supplied nonmyeloablative bone marrow transplants, and mixed chimerism was transient. CD4+CD25+CD127- Tregs, CD4+CD25- non-Tregs, CD4 and CD8 cells were sorted. The data originate from a study of Tregs in tolerant kidney transplant recipients. This table comes from immunoSEQ multiplex PCR, and its TCRdb copy is limited to in-frame clones, with some not included. This sample yields tens of thousands of clones, of which roughly 93% are seen a single time; roughly 1.7% belongs to the top ten. Germline lookup yields CDR1 SEHNR and CDR2 FQNEAQ (reference sequence). This CDR3 has 12 residues. The V and J ends lost 8 bases and 3 bases respectively, with 10 bases between them. Study-wide results and limits: Activated donor B cell expansion appeared to reveal the most relevant donor-specific TCRbeta repertoire. Some patients' samples used different primers over time, so nucleotide sequences weren't comparable. Findings come from small patient numbers and require larger validation.

This chain joins TRBV7-9 and TRBJ1-1; a weak D match, TRBD1 (5 bases). The specimen was CD4+ T cells from blood (PBMCs), collected 12 months after the transplant. This TCR came from a human patient who received a combined kidney and bone marrow transplant. Some T cells may have come from the graft donor. CDR3 sequence reads: CASFRADTEAFF. The DNA of the CDR3 is TGTGCCAGCTTCAGGGCGGACACTGAAGCTTTCTTT.